Presented here are 9 T cell receptor beta chains from one specimen sequenced in a study of T-cell reconstitution after alpha-beta-depleted transplantation in children. Unique molecular identifiers were built into the TCRbeta library. TCRdb analysed the PCR reads with MiXCR anew, one entry per CDR3 protein. The sample gives around 240,000 distinct CDR3 sequences, 8.2% of which show up once; less than 8% is in the top ten. This specimen consisted of PBMCs, mostly from graft donor cells, obtained 180 days after TCRalphabeta/CD19-depleted stem cell transplant. Receptors were obtained from a male patient younger than 18 who had a stem cell transplant for acute lymphoblastic leukemia, so the T cells may come from the graft donor.

This clonotype has a count of ten or more. The J gene is TRBJ2-3, the V gene TRBV20-1; 11 bases fit TRBD1. CDR3 length: 15 amino acids. Per the germline V gene, CDR1 is DFQATT and CDR2 is SNEGSKA (reference sequence). V dropped 3 bases and J dropped 6; count of bases not matched to a gene: 8. The CDR3 DNA reads TGCAGTGCTAGTGAAGGACAGGGGGCGCGGGATACGCAGTATTTT. This codes for CSASEGQGARDTQYF.

This clonotype was seen many times. The chain links TRBV29-1 to TRBJ1-1; TRBD1 matches 11 bases. J lost 6 bases, V lost 5 bases, and 5 bases had no gene match. Germline V gene lookup returns CDR1 SQVTM and CDR2 ANQGSEA. The CDR3 runs to 13 residues. In DNA, the CDR3 is TGCAGCGTTTCCGGACAGGGGGCGTCTGAAGCTTTCTTT. This translates into CSVSGQGASEAFF.

This clonotype was recorded at least ten times. V gene TRBV6-5 combines with J gene TRBJ2-5, with D hard to call. V lost 6 bases and J 2 bases, leaving 16 bases between the germline ends. Germline CDR1 reads MNHEY; CDR2 reads SVGAGI. CDR3 length: 15 residues. CDR3 in DNA: TGTGCCAGCAGCAGAGACCGGCGATGGCAAGAGACCCAGTACTTC. Its translation is CASSRDRRWQETQYF.

This clonotype has a count of ten or more. The V call is TRBV7-3, the J call TRBJ2-2; 8 bases are shared with TRBD2. The CDR3 contains 15 residues. Germline lookup yields CDR1 SGHTA and CDR2 FQGTGA. The V gene end was trimmed by 5 bases and the J gene end by 4 bases; junction bases not matched to a gene: 6. The DNA of the CDR3 is TGTGCCAGCAGCATGAGCGGGAGTGTCACCGGGGAGCTGTTTTTT. This codes for CASSMSGSVTGELFF.

There are many counts of this clonotype. The CDR3 protein is CASSYSRGGVGELFF. CDR3 nucleotide sequence: TGTGCCAGCAGTTACTCGCGGGGGGGCGTCGGGGAGCTGTTTTTT. The chain recombines TRBV6-5 with TRBJ2-2; 9 nucleotides match TRBD2. Germline CDR1 reads MNHEY; CDR2 reads SVGAGI. The CDR3 extends over 15 amino acids. The junction had 3 bases not matched to a gene; V was cut back by 0 bases and J by 7 bases.

This clonotype was counted at least ten times. The CDR3 spells CASSPGQRGGTQYF. In nucleotides, the CDR3 is TGCGCCAGCAGCCCGGGACAGCGCGGTGGGACCCAGTACTTC. The J gene is TRBJ2-5, the V gene TRBV5-1; 7 nucleotides match TRBD1. The V and J ends lost 4 bases and 7 bases, in that order; junction bases with no gene match: 10. CDR3 length: 14 amino acids. Germline V gene data show CDR1 as SGHRS and CDR2 as YFSETQ. Using reference TRBV5-1 and TRBJ2-5 for the parts outside the CDR3, the full variable domain is KAGVTQTPRYLIKTRGQQVTLSCSPISGHRSVSWYQQTPGQGLQFLFEYFSETQRNKGNFPGRFSGRQFSNSRSEMNVSTLELGDSALYLCASSPGQRGGTQYFGPGTRLLVL.

This clonotype was detected ten times or more. V is TRBV7-2 and J is TRBJ1-1, with a weak D call TRBD1 (5 bases). Germline assignment: CDR1 SGHTA and CDR2 FQGNSA. This CDR3 comprises 13 residues. The V gene lost 7 bases and the J gene lost 1 base, with 10 bases spanning the gap. CDR3 in amino acids: CASKGKGNTEAFF. The CDR3 bases are TGTGCCAGCAAGGGGAAAGGGAACACTGAAGCTTTCTTT.

This clonotype appeared many times. The rearrangement joins TRBV10-3 to TRBJ2-1, with TRBD2 matching over 13 bases. The germline gives CDR1 ENHRY, CDR2 SYGVKD. The CDR3 runs 14 residues. Trimming at V came to 11 bases and at J to 10 bases, leaving 11 bases not matched to a gene. The chain's CDR3 is CASRTSGSLREQFF. The CDR3 coding sequence is TGTGCCTCCCGGACTAGCGGGAGTCTGCGGGAGCAGTTCTTC.

This clonotype was recorded at least ten times. The V call is TRBV3-1, the J call TRBJ2-5, with a weak D call TRBD2 (6 bases). The CDR3 sequence is 14 residues long. V was shortened by 3 bases and J by 5 bases, with 13 bases between the two germline ends. Germline V lookup: CDR1 LGHDT, CDR2 YNNKEL (reference sequence). The CDR3 sequence is CASSHSGSGETQYF. As DNA, the CDR3 is TGTGCCAGCAGCCATAGCGGAAGTGGGGAGACCCAGTACTTC.